A selection of T cell receptor beta chains follows, all from one sample in a study of post-analysis software for immune sequencing data. From the PCR reads, TCRdb called clonotypes with MiXCR, one entry per CDR3 protein. The sample shows 350,000 to 500,000 distinct CDR3 sequences, more than 30% of them seen only once. The sample consisted of blood. The receptors were sampled from a girl aged 2 to 10 with multiple sclerosis. The conserved cysteine and the conserved F or W are not part of the CDR3 here. Each record gives: J gene, V gene, CDR3 protein.

TRBJ2-1 | TRBV24-1 | ATSDLRQGPYNEQF
- | TRBV11-2 | ASSLVDLGETQY
- | TRBV5-4 | ASSYRGGSYEQY
TRBJ1-2 | TRBV14 | ASSFTGGPYGYT
TRBJ2-7 | TRBV21-1 | ASFKNWGPRGGVLYEQY
TRBJ1-2 | TRBV5-5 | ASSLSEGREGYGYT
TRBJ1-2 | TRBV11-2 | ASSLDRRVRANYGYT
TRBJ2-1 | TRBV25-1 | ASNRARHNEQF
TRBJ2-2 | TRBV11-2 | ASLAGGNTGELF
TRBJ2-1 | TRBV3-1 | ASSQGPRRQPYNEQF
TRBJ1-2 | TRBV20-1 | SARDQAVLNGYT
TRBJ1-1 | TRBV15 | ATSRAFGGGTEAF
TRBJ2-1 | TRBV20-1 | SARPLAGPVYNEQF